A single sample gave rise to the 9 T cell receptor beta chains below, sequenced in a study of T cells in Graves' hyperthyroidism and ophthalmopathy. Regions amplified from RNA transcripts were the TCR beta CDR3 regions. First-round RT-PCR with HTBI primers amplified the TCR CDR3 region. Using its own MiXCR run on the multiplex PCR reads, TCRdb lists one record per CDR3 protein. This sample has around 600,000 distinct CDR3 sequences; approximately 15% occur once, and the top ten carry 9.5% to 15%. Source material: blood. Every receptor here comes from a woman between 50 and 59 years old with Graves' ophthalmopathy.

This clonotype was observed many times. The chain is built from TRBV5-1 and TRBJ2-1, with 16 bases fitting TRBD2. CDR3 length: 17 amino acids. Trimming took 3 bases from V and 4 from J; bases not matched to a gene: 4. Germline V gene sequence: CDR1 SGHRS, CDR2 YFSETQ. The CDR3 sequence is CASSSGLAGGGYNEQFF. CDR3 nucleotides: TGCGCCAGCAGCTCGGGACTAGCGGGAGGGGGTTACAATGAGCAGTTCTTC.

In nucleotides, the CDR3 is TGTGCCAGCAGCGTTGACAGGAGCCCCCAGGATACGCAGTATTTT. Residues: CASSVDRSPQDTQYF. This chain links TRBV9 with TRBJ2-3; D is possibly TRBD1 (6 bases). Trimming left V 2 bases short and J 6 bases short, with 16 bases between. The V gene's germline CDR1 is SGDLS and CDR2 YYNGEE. This CDR3 comprises 15 residues.

The chain combines TRBV11-2 with TRBJ1-3; unclear D gene. Looked up from germline, CDR1 is SGHAT and CDR2 is FQNNGV. This CDR3 is 15 amino acids long. V lost 4 bases and J 0 bases, leaving 10 bases between the germline ends. CDR3 coding DNA: TGTGCCAGCAGCTCAACCGTTGCCTCTGGAAACACCATATATTTT. Translating it yields CASSSTVASGNTIYF.

The chain uses TRBV6-5 and TRBJ2-2, with 9 bases aligning to TRBD2. In germline, CDR1 is MNHEY, CDR2 SVGAGI. There are 16 residues in the CDR3. Trimming took 0 bases from V and 7 from J; bases not matched to a gene: 6. The CDR3 loop is CASSYSGGREGGELFF. CDR3 in DNA: TGTGCCAGCAGTTACTCGGGCGGGAGGGAGGGCGGGGAGCTGTTTTTT.

The chain couples TRBV4-2 to TRBJ1-4; unclear D gene. The V end lost 3 bases, the J end lost 3 bases, and 11 bases lay between the germline ends. In germline, CDR1 is LGHNA, CDR2 YNFKEQ. This CDR3 contains 15 residues. The chain's CDR3 is CASSQAMEPNEKLFF. DNA of the CDR3: TGTGCCAGCAGCCAGGCTATGGAACCTAATGAAAAACTGTTTTTT.

Many counts were recorded for this clonotype. The J gene is TRBJ2-5, the V gene TRBV12-3 or TRBV12-4, with 14 bases lining up with TRBD2. This CDR3 region has 16 residues. The junction had 5 bases not matched to a gene; V was cut back by 1 base and J by 7 bases. CDR3 loop: CASSLGTSGRMGTQYF. The CDR3 DNA reads as TGTGCCAGCAGTTTAGGGACTAGCGGGAGGATGGGGACCCAGTACTTC.

The gene calls are TRBV9 and TRBJ2-7; D unclear. The length of the CDR3 is 14 residues. In germline, CDR1 is SGDLS, CDR2 YYNGEE. With 7 bases removed from V and 3 bases from J, the gap between germline ends came to 17 bases. Written as DNA, the CDR3 is TGTGCCAGCCGTTTGGCGAGATGGTACTACGAGCAGTACTTC. Translated: CASRLARWYYEQYF.

This clonotype came up a few times. The chain links TRBV27 to TRBJ1-2, with D unclear. The CDR3 covers 12 residues. The V end lost 5 bases, the J end lost 8 bases, and 12 bases lay between the germline ends. From germline, CDR1 is MNHEY and CDR2 SMNVEV (reference sequence). CDR3 in DNA: TGTGCCAGCAGTCCGGGCCCTGAAGGCTACACCTTC. Translation gives CASSPGPEGYTF.

This clonotype was detected many times. The chain couples TRBV28 to TRBJ1-1, with D possibly TRBD1 on 6 matching bases. V was pared by 3 bases and J by 5 bases, with 13 bases between. Germline V gene sequence: CDR1 MDHEN, CDR2 SYDVKM. This CDR3 comprises 14 residues. The CDR3 DNA sequence: TGTGCCAGCAGTTTGGACAGTGAGATGACTGAAGCTTTCTTT. It is translated as CASSLDSEMTEAFF.